The T cell receptor beta chain described here comes from a study of immune evolution from preneoplasia to lung adenocarcinoma (TCRdb year 2021). With regard to the full study: No AAH lesions showed HLA loss of heterozygosity, compared with 7% of AIS, less than 18% of MIA and 30% to 40% of ADC lesions. The study profiled immune contexture across lung adenocarcinoma precursors and invasive adenocarcinoma using immune gene expression, TCR sequencing and multiplex immunofluorescence. Resected precursor lesions (AAH, AIS, MIA) and invasive adenocarcinomas were compared against paired morphologically normal lung tissue. Sample size was based on specimen availability rather than a prior power calculation. The immune data were combined with whole exome sequencing and methylation data from the same cohort of nodules. A total of 40 to 60 patients with pulmonary nodules who underwent surgical resection were included in the overall cohort. A total of 45 to 55 patients contributed TCR sequencing data. It was reported in the study that more than 85 samples were used for TCR sequencing. POLYSOLVER was used to infer class I HLA alleles from exome data, and LOHHLA was used to detect allele-specific HLA loss.

The paper's findings and limits, for the study overall: The highest T cell clonality was observed in KRAS-mutant nodules compared with EGFR-mutant or double wild-type lesions. Because all patients were from Japan and China, applicability to Western populations was uncertain. Normal lung showed the highest clonality, whereas later-stage lesions appeared to have higher T cell density and diversity but lower clonality. The findings reflected association rather than direct causation, and larger cohorts with long-term follow-up and longitudinal biopsies were considered necessary. Top T cell clone frequencies were highest in normal lung and appeared to decrease progressively from AAH through AIS, MIA and invasive adenocarcinoma.

Resection was performed on patients in Japan or China between the mid-2010s and the late 2010s. The histologic diagnosis of each case was independently confirmed on H&E slides by two lung cancer pathologists. For nucleic acid extraction, premalignant or tumor cells were enriched by macro-dissection following pathologic assessment. DNA was isolated from FFPE tissue using the AllPrep DNA/RNA FFPE Kit. For this clone: Its cognate antigen has yet to be identified. Base qualities are not provided; no much larger clone lies one nucleotide away.

The immunoSEQ hsTCRbeta Kit was used to sequence TCR beta CDR3 regions from DNA. The study's processing was this. The ImmunoSEQ Analyzer was used to analyse the TCR sequencing data. T cell clonality was calculated on productive rearrangements as 1 minus Pielou's evenness. T cell diversity was measured with the inverse Simpson index on productive templates. T cell density was expressed as TCR beta template counts normalized to usable DNA, with usable DNA estimated by amplifying and sequencing housekeeping genes. Two-sided Kruskal-Wallis tests were used to compare TCR metrics across histologic stages. This immuneACCESS table, as held by TCRdb, lists in-frame sequences with V and J called but not all clones. Of the missing ones, under half trace to an unresolved V gene in checked studies; the others have no known cause. That table furnishes V, J and clone size, whereas the DNA furnished D and trimming. The table for this sample lists 5,500 to 7,000 clones; around 69% of them were counted only once. Of the sample, 8.5% to 10% is held by the ten largest clones.

This clonotype originated in a donor older than 65 with lung adenocarcinoma. Specimen: FFPE lung adenocarcinoma in situ tissue. This specimen's cell subset or site label, per the study, means: preinvasive adenocarcinoma in situ (AIS).

The CDR3 has the sequence CASSMRESSSYEQYF. The nucleotide sequence reads TGTGCCAGTAGTATGAGGGAGAGCAGCTCCTACGAGCAGTACTTC. The chain uses TRBV19 and TRBJ2-7; TRBD2 is a possible D gene, resting on 5 matching bases. From the germline V gene (reference sequence), CDR1 is LNHDA and CDR2 is SQIVND. The CDR3 numbers 15 residues from cysteine through phenylalanine. Only CDR3 DNA is held: 45 bases, read in frame from base 1. The trim is 3 bases for V and 0 bases for J, with a gap of 12 bases between the germline ends.